Each of the 2 T cell receptor beta chains below was sequenced from the same sample in a study of shared clonotypes between healthy human individuals. The assay was immunoSEQ multiplex PCR, and TCRdb's table has in-frame clones only and misses some. The repertoire holds more than 1.2 million clones, with around 98.5% as singletons. Sequencing was performed on naive CD4+ T cells sorted from blood. Subset denoted: CD45RA+ positively selected. Every receptor here comes from a man aged 25 to 45 in good health.

A remark on this clone: Other nucleotide sequences in the sample specify the same CDR3. This chain links TRBV5-4 with TRBJ2-3; D is ambiguous. The V gene's germline CDR1 is SGHNT and CDR2 YYREEE (reference sequence). Trimming stripped 4 bases from V and 4 bases from J, with 4 bases between. CDR3 size: 11 residues. The CDR3 reads CASSLSDTQYF. In DNA form, the CDR3 reads TGTGCCAGCAGCCTGTCAGATACGCAGTATTTT.

The chain links TRBV9 to TRBJ2-1, with 8 bases matching TRBD2. The trim removed 4 bases at V and 5 bases at J, leaving 14 bases unmatched. The CDR3 has 17 amino acids. Germline V gene data show CDR1 as SGDLS and CDR2 as YYNGEE. In DNA form, the CDR3 reads TGTGCCAGCAGCCCCGATCCGGGGGGGGAGGGACACAATGAGCAGTTCTTC. Translation gives CASSPDPGGEGHNEQFF.